The source of this T cell receptor beta chain is a study of shared clonotypes between healthy human individuals. Each subset's genomic DNA was split evenly across several immunoSEQ plates. Data came from immunoSEQ multiplex PCR; TCRdb stores just in-frame clones and leaves some out. Found here are millions of clones, 85% to 95% of them singletons; the top ten hold approximately 0.13%. V lost 3 bases and J 4 bases, leaving 11 bases between the germline ends. From germline, CDR1 is SGHRS and CDR2 YFSETQ. The CDR3 has 14 residues. The V and J genes are TRBV5-1 and TRBJ1-5, with D unclear. Sequencing input: naive CD4+ T cells sorted from blood. As for subset: CD45RA+ positively selected. The receptor was derived from a man between 18 and 35 years old in good health. CDR3 bases: TGCGCCAGCAGCTCGGGAGTGGCGAATCAGCCCCAGCATTTT. Its translation: CASSSGVANQPQHF.